The 32 T cell receptor beta chains below all came from one sample that was sequenced in a study of breast tumors, draining lymph nodes, adjacent tissues. Breast cancer patients provided tissue from their axillary draining lymph nodes. TCRdb ran MiXCR on the multiplex PCR reads and lists one entry per CDR3 protein. The sample records approximately 210,000 distinct CDR3 sequences, around 32% being singletons. The sequencing input was axillary lymph node tissue. The receptors originated from a female donor with breast cancer. Some clones in this sample may be carry-over from other donors' samples.

The CDR3 reads CASSQDRGTSGRERDTQYF. Here the CDR3 DNA reads TGTGCCAGCAGCCAGGACAGGGGGACTAGCGGGAGGGAAAGAGATACGCAGTATTTT. V is TRBV7-6 and J is TRBJ2-3; TRBD2 aligns across 16 bases. Unmatched junction bases numbered 13, after V lost 5 bases and J lost 5 bases. There are 19 residues in the CDR3. Germline CDR1 reads SGHVS; CDR2 reads FNYEAQ.

On this clonotype: Since a much larger clone is just one base distant, this may be a read error. The J gene is TRBJ2-7, the V gene TRBV5-4; D perhaps matches TRBD2 (6 bases). The CDR3 covers 15 residues. V gave up 4 bases and J gave up 6 bases, with 20 bases separating them. Germline V gene data show CDR1 as SGHNT and CDR2 as YYREEE (reference sequence). CDR3 residues: CASSPSAAAGREQYF. CDR3 bases: TGTGCCAGCAGCCCTTCAGCGGCAGCGGGTCGCGAGCAGTACTTC. Based on the CDR3 plus reference TRBV5-4 and TRBJ2-7, the full variable domain is ETGVTQSPTHLIKTRGQQVTLRCSSQSGHNTVSWYQQALGQGPQFIFQYYREEENGRGNFPPRFSGLQFPNYSSELNVNALELDDSALYLCASSPSAAAGREQYFGPGTRLTVT.

This clonotype was seen at least ten times. J is TRBJ2-1 and V is TRBV14; D call uncertain. The CDR3 covers 14 residues. V was cut by 0 bases and J by 7 bases, with 10 bases left in between. Germline V gene sequence: CDR1 SGHDN, CDR2 FVKESK. This CDR3 is CASSQDRVVNEQFF. The CDR3 DNA is TGTGCCAGCAGCCAAGATCGGGTGGTAAATGAGCAGTTCTTC.

The V gene is TRBV12-3 or TRBV12-4, the J gene TRBJ1-3; possible D gene TRBD1, 6 bases. CDR3 length equals 16 residues. The V gene lost 5 bases and the J gene lost 4 bases, with 18 bases spanning the gap. This CDR3 is CASSPGVTITGNTIYF. The CDR3 DNA is TGTGCCAGCAGTCCAGGGGTGACAATTACAGGAAACACCATATATTTT.

The chain uses TRBV20-1 and TRBJ1-3, with D unresolved. Germline CDR1 and CDR2: DFQATT and SNEGSKA (reference sequence). The CDR3 covers 13 residues. Trimming pared 8 bases from V and 2 bases from J, leaving 13 bases between. CDR3 DNA: TGCAGTTTCGGGAGCTACCCTGGAAACACCATATATTTT. This sequence encodes CSFGSYPGNTIYF.

Ten or more counts support this clonotype. The chain employs TRBV24-1 and TRBJ2-7, with D possibly TRBD2 on 5 matching bases. Looked up from germline, CDR1 is KGHDR and CDR2 is SFDVKD. The CDR3 is made up of 12 amino acids. V lost 9 bases to trimming and J lost 3 bases, with 11 bases between them. As DNA, the CDR3 is TGTGCCACCGAGGACTTCAACTACGAGCAGTACTTC. Translation: CATEDFNYEQYF.

The rearrangement joins TRBV6-2 or TRBV6-3 to TRBJ2-7; 7 nucleotides line up with TRBD2. V trimming: 5 bases; J trimming: 1 base; junction bases outside the gene matches: 5. The V gene's germline CDR1 is MNHEY and CDR2 SVGEGT. The CDR3 is 14 amino acids. The CDR3 DNA reads TGTGCCAGCAGTCACTTGGGACTATCCTACGAGCAGTACTTC. This encodes CASSHLGLSYEQYF.

The table lists this clonotype with many counts. The chain combines TRBV6-5 with TRBJ2-1; 15 bases align to TRBD2. Germline CDR1 reads MNHEY; CDR2 reads SVGAGI. The CDR3 runs 19 residues. Trimming removed 6 bases from V and 7 bases from J; junction bases left unmatched: 16. CDR3 in amino acids: CASSPRFRGLAGGGNEQFF. The CDR3 coding sequence is TGTGCCAGCAGCCCCCGGTTCCGAGGACTAGCGGGAGGGGGTAATGAGCAGTTCTTC.

A remark on this clonotype: A much larger clone lies one base from this, so it may be a read error. The gene calls are TRBV5-8 and TRBJ1-2; 9 bases are a match to TRBD1. CDR1 and CDR2 (germline): SGHTS, YDEGEE. This CDR3 spans 14 amino acids. V shed 4 bases, J shed 8 bases, and the junction held 9 bases outside the gene matches. CDR3 amino acids: CASSQGQGVGGYTF. For the CDR3, the DNA is TGTGCCAGCAGCCAGGGACAGGGTGTGGGAGGCTACACCTTC. The variable domain in full, with the rest retrieved from reference TRBV5-8 and TRBJ1-2, is EAGVTQSPTHLIKTRGQQATLRCSPISGHTSVYWYQQALGLGLQFLLWYDEGEERNRGNFPPRFSGRQFPNYSSELNVNALELEDSALYLCASSQGQGVGGYTFGSGTRLTVV.

This clonotype was counted between two and nine times. The V gene is TRBV6-6, the J gene TRBJ1-5; no definite D call. CDR1 and CDR2 from the germline V gene are MNHNY and SVGAGI (reference sequence). The CDR3 sequence is 15 residues long. The V and J ends lost 7 bases and 4 bases respectively, with 17 bases between them. CDR3 in DNA: TGTGCCAGCACTCCGGCCGGGCAGAAAAATCAGCCCCAGCATTTT. Protein product: CASTPAGQKNQPQHF.

Regarding this clonotype: One base away lies a much larger clone, so this may be a sequencing read error. This chain links TRBV25-1 with TRBJ2-1; 8 bases map to TRBD2. CDR3 length: 17 amino acids. CDR1 and CDR2 (germline): MGHDK, SYGVNS. The CDR3, as DNA: TGTGCCGCCAGCAGGGCCCCGGGGAGCGGGAGTCGCAGTGAGCGGTTCTTC. This translates into CAASRAPGSGSRSERFF. Using reference TRBV25-1 and TRBJ2-1 for the parts outside the CDR3, the full variable domain is EADIYQTPRYLVIGTGKKITLECSQTMGHDKMYWYQQDPGMELHLIHYSYGVNSTEKGDLSSESTVSRIRTEHFPLTLESARPSHTSQYLCAASRAPGSGSRSERFFGPGTRLTVL.

This clonotype has at least ten counts. The CDR3: CASIATSGGLEQYF. CDR3 in DNA: TGCGCCAGCATCGCGACTAGCGGGGGACTCGAGCAGTACTTC. The chain couples TRBV10-2 to TRBJ2-7, with 12 bases matching TRBD2. With 7 bases clipped from V and 6 bases from J, the junction kept 7 bases outside the gene matches. The germline V gene has CDR1 WSHSY and CDR2 SAAADI. The CDR3 has 14 amino acids.

This clonotype was counted at least ten times. This sequence joins TRBV19 and TRBJ1-4, with 10 bases aligning to TRBD1. The junction had 5 bases not matched to a gene; V was cut back by 6 bases and J by 7 bases. Looked up from germline, CDR1 is LNHDA and CDR2 is SQIVND (reference sequence). The CDR3 is 14 amino acids. The CDR3 loop reads CASRRQGAGEKLFF. The DNA for the CDR3 is TGTGCCAGTAGACGACAGGGGGCGGGTGAAAAACTGTTTTTT.

This clonotype was picked up many times. V usage is TRBV29-1 and J usage is TRBJ1-5; no definite D call. In germline, CDR1 is SQVTM, CDR2 ANQGSEA. V shed 5 bases and J shed 0 bases, with 8 bases lying between them. The CDR3 is 13 amino acids. The CDR3 sequence: CSVLDGSNQPQHF. The CDR3 DNA follows: TGCAGCGTTCTAGACGGTAGCAATCAGCCCCAGCATTTT.

This clonotype was observed at least ten times. This chain joins TRBV19 and TRBJ1-6; D is undetermined. Trimming left V 3 bases short and J 8 bases short, with 11 bases between. Germline V gives CDR1 LNHDA, CDR2 SQIVND (reference sequence). The CDR3 is made up of 14 amino acids. The CDR3 here is CASSIGRPYSPLHF. CDR3 coding DNA: TGTGCCAGTAGTATTGGGAGGCCCTATTCACCCCTCCACTTT.

In its sample, this clonotype was seen many times. This chain joins TRBV9 and TRBJ2-1; D ambiguous. V dropped 4 bases and J dropped 11 bases, with 19 bases sitting between them. The CDR3 has 14 residues. Germline V gives CDR1 SGDLS, CDR2 YYNGEE. CDR3 sequence: CASSMGFAPSQQFF. The CDR3 DNA reads as TGTGCCAGCAGCATGGGGTTCGCCCCCTCTCAGCAGTTCTTC.

On this clonotype: No conserved phenylalanine or tryptophan is present at the end of the CDR3, so a read error is the likely explanation. CDR3 sequence (DNA): TGTGCCAGCAGTTTAGCGAGAACAGTAGAGACCCAGTACCTC. As protein: CASSLARTVETQYL. The rearrangement joins TRBV7-2 to TRBJ2-5; a possible D gene is TRBD2 (5 bases). CDR3 length equals 14 residues. In germline, CDR1 is SGHTA, CDR2 FQGNSA.

This clonotype was picked up many times. The V call is TRBV11-2, the J call TRBJ1-5, with TRBD1 identical over 7 bases. The junction had 7 bases not matched to a gene; V was cut back by 5 bases and J by 6 bases. Germline V gene data show CDR1 as SGHAT and CDR2 as FQNNGV. The CDR3 loop spans 14 amino acids. Written as DNA, the CDR3 is TGTGCCAGCAGCCCAGGGGGGGGCCGTCAGCCCCAGCATTTT. It encodes CASSPGGGRQPQHF. Drawing the rest from reference TRBV11-2 and TRBJ1-5, the complete variable domain is EAGVAQSPRYKIIEKRQSVAFWCNPISGHATLYWYQQILGQGPKLLIQFQNNGVVDDSQLPKDRFSAERLKGVDSTLKIQPAKLEDSAVYLCASSPGGGRQPQHFGDGTRLSIL.

There are many counts of this clonotype. V usage is TRBV27 and J usage is TRBJ1-6; D is ambiguous. The V and J ends lost 10 bases and 7 bases respectively, with 26 bases between them. The CDR3 has 17 amino acids. Germline CDR1 and CDR2: MNHEY and SMNVEV (reference sequence). The CDR3 here is CATLAGSGHLRNSPLHF. The CDR3 DNA follows: TGTGCCACGCTCGCGGGTAGTGGGCATTTGAGGAATTCACCCCTCCACTTT.

This clonotype appeared a single time. The rearrangement links TRBV14 to TRBJ2-7, with unresolved D. The germline V gene has CDR1 SGHDN and CDR2 FVKESK. Trimming removed 3 bases from V and 4 bases from J, with 4 bases in between. The CDR3 covers 11 residues. The CDR3, as DNA: TGTGCCAGCAGCCAGAAATACGAGCAGTACTTC. This codes for CASSQKYEQYF.

The table lists this clonotype with many counts. This chain joins TRBV4-1 and TRBJ2-7; possible D gene TRBD2, 6 bases. The V end lost 4 bases, the J end lost 4 bases, and 17 bases lay between the germline ends. CDR3 length: 15 residues. CDR1 is MGHRA and CDR2 is YSYEKL in the germline V gene. This CDR3 is CASSPSERESYEQYF. CDR3 DNA: TGCGCCAGCAGCCCCTCGGAACGGGAGTCGTACGAGCAGTACTTC.

Points on this clonotype: Because it lacks the conserved phenylalanine or tryptophan at the end, this CDR3 is likely a read error. This chain connects TRBV5-5 to TRBJ1-1, with D unresolved. The CDR3 has 14 residues. V gave up 4 bases and J gave up 0 bases, with 10 bases separating them. The germline V gene encodes CDR1 SGHKS and CDR2 YYEKEE (reference sequence). Here the CDR3 reads CASSAKFVNTEAFC. The CDR3 DNA reads as TGTGCCAGCAGCGCGAAATTCGTGAACACTGAAGCTTTCTGT.

Of note for this clonotype: This may come from a read error, since a much larger clone is one base off. This chain links TRBV5-1 with TRBJ2-7; tentative D call: TRBD1 (7 bases). CDR3 length: 13 amino acids. V was trimmed by 1 base and J by 6 bases, leaving 11 bases between them. Germline CDR1 is SGHRS and CDR2 is YFSETQ. CDR3 protein: CASSLTGDCEQYF. CDR3 sequence (DNA): TGCGCCAGCAGCTTGACAGGGGACTGCGAGCAGTACTTC. The full variable domain, completed using reference TRBV5-1 and TRBJ2-7, is KAGVTQTPRYLIKTRGQQVTLSCSPISGHRSVSWYQQTPGQGLQFLFEYFSETQRNKGNFPGRFSGRQFSNSRSEMNVSTLELGDSALYLCASSLTGDCEQYFGPGTRLTVT.

This chain connects TRBV9 to TRBJ1-1, with TRBD1 matching over 8 bases. CDR1 is SGDLS, CDR2 YYNGEE, per germline. CDR3 length: 16 residues. The V gene end was trimmed by 3 bases and the J gene end by 0 bases; junction bases not matched to a gene: 7. The CDR3 sequence: CASSARQGPLNTEAFF. CDR3 sequence (DNA): TGTGCCAGCAGCGCGCGACAGGGGCCCCTGAACACTGAAGCTTTCTTT.

The CDR3 sequence: CASSTAGKAYEQYF. The CDR3 nucleotides are TGTGCCAGCAGCACGGCGGGTAAGGCTTACGAGCAGTACTTC. The J gene is TRBJ2-7, the V gene TRBV4-2; possibly TRBD2 for D (5 bases). The germline gives CDR1 LGHNA, CDR2 YNFKEQ. CDR3 length: 14 amino acids. V lost 5 bases and J 4 bases, leaving 15 bases between the germline ends.

This clonotype was recorded at least ten times. The genes are TRBV20-1 and TRBJ2-1, with 9 bases fitting TRBD2. Germline V gives CDR1 DFQATT, CDR2 SNEGSKA (reference sequence). The CDR3 loop spans 14 amino acids. V dropped 6 bases and J dropped 0; count of bases not matched to a gene: 3. In DNA, the CDR3 is TGCAGTGCCCCTAGCGGGAACTCCTACAATGAGCAGTTCTTC. Its protein product is CSAPSGNSYNEQFF.

At least ten counts were recorded for this clonotype. V usage is TRBV20-1 and J usage is TRBJ2-1, with 13 nucleotides matching TRBD2. The germline V gene encodes CDR1 DFQATT and CDR2 SNEGSKA (reference sequence). CDR3 length: 16 residues. With 6 bases clipped from V and 5 bases from J, the junction kept 10 bases outside the gene matches. For the CDR3, the DNA is TGCAGTGCAAACGGACTAGCGGGAGATGAGAACAATGAGCAGTTCTTC. Encoded protein: CSANGLAGDENNEQFF.

In its sample, this clonotype was seen many times. The chain is built from TRBV5-5 and TRBJ1-6; maybe TRBD1 (6 bases). This CDR3 spans 13 amino acids. The germline CDR1 and CDR2 sequences are SGHKS and YYEKEE (reference sequence). V was clipped by 3 bases and J by 7 bases, with 8 bases between them. DNA for the CDR3: TGTGCCAGCAGCTATGACAGGAATTCACCCCTCCACTTT. Translation gives CASSYDRNSPLHF.

There are many counts of this clonotype. The V call is TRBV20-1, the J call TRBJ2-1; TRBD1 matches at 8 bases. With 3 bases clipped from V and 7 bases from J, the junction kept 11 bases outside the gene matches. The germline CDR1 and CDR2 sequences are DFQATT and SNEGSKA (reference sequence). The CDR3 totals 15 residues. The CDR3 region has the DNA TGCAGTGCTAGTCAGGGGGCAGGGAGGAGGAATGAGCAGTTCTTC. It translates to CSASQGAGRRNEQFF.

Ten or more counts support this clonotype. This chain uses TRBV6-6 with TRBJ2-1; 9 bases line up with TRBD1. Per germline, CDR1 MNHNY and CDR2 SVGAGI (reference sequence). V gave up 6 bases and J gave up 4 bases; unmatched junction bases: 4. The CDR3 is 14 amino acids. CDR3 loop: CASRGDRDYNEQFF. The CDR3 DNA sequence: TGTGCCAGCAGGGGGGACAGGGATTACAATGAGCAGTTCTTC.

This clonotype was counted only a few times. This chain connects TRBV5-1 to TRBJ1-1; D not certain. This CDR3 has 13 residues. Germline CDR1 SGHRS, CDR2 YFSETQ. V shed 4 bases and J shed 5 bases, with 12 bases lying between them. The CDR3 nucleotides read TGCGCCAGCAGCGTGGAGCGAGGGACTGAAGCTTTCTTT. This translates into CASSVERGTEAFF.

Of note for this clonotype: Since no conserved phenylalanine or tryptophan closes the CDR3, a read error is the likely cause. No DNA is shown, since the ends of the CDR3 on it are uncertain; the CDR3 is the one TCRdb lists. CDR3 in amino acids: CASSLGLGGASSYERYS. The V and J genes are TRBV5-1 and TRBJ2-7; the table's D gene call, TRBD1, was not cross checked with the DNA. Germline V gives CDR1 SGHRS, CDR2 YFSETQ. The CDR3 contains 17 residues when both ends are counted.